This T cell receptor (beta chain) was obtained from a study of blood T cell repertoires in COVID-19. Study-level background: Acute-phase and convalescent COVID-19 samples originated in the United States, Italy and Spain. PBMCs, B-cell-depleted T cells, or T cells provided the cDNA or gDNA that made up the material.

The trim removed 6 bases at V and 1 base at J, leaving 2 bases unmatched. The CDR3 is 15 amino acids. Germline values: CDR1 SNHLY, CDR2 FYNNEI. Using immunoSEQ multiplex PCR, the repertoire was profiled, and TCRdb retains in-frame clones only, with some absent. The sample holds 75,000 or so clones, around four fifths seen once. Specimen: peripheral blood. The receptor was isolated from a woman of 80 years or more with acute or convalescent COVID-19. The V call is TRBV2, the J call TRBJ2-6, with TRBD1 identical over 8 bases. CDR3: CASSDRGSGANVLTF. CDR3 sequence (DNA): TGTGCCAGCAGCGACAGGGGTTCTGGGGCCAACGTCCTGACTTTC.